The 22 T cell receptor beta chains below all came from one sample that was sequenced in a study of T cells after yellow fever vaccination (dated by TCRdb to between 2018 and 2020). The treatment or condition label of this sample denotes: live attenuated yellow fever vaccine strain. Libraries came from 5' RACE. The sequencing machine was an Illumina HiSeq 2500. TCRdb reanalyzed the raw reads on its own, using fastp at Q25 for trimming and MiXCR for clone calling, and kept in-frame beta chains. For every CDR3 protein sequence, its rows merge into one entry that carries the most common genes and DNA. The sample records some 390,000 distinct CDR3 sequences, 6.2% of which are singletons. Roughly 15% of the sample is taken by the ten largest. This specimen was PBMCs, taken 5 days after the yellow fever booster vaccination. The receptors were gathered from a man aged 30-40 years who received the YFV17D yellow fever vaccine.

The rearrangement uses TRBV4-2 and TRBJ1-5; D might be TRBD1 (5 bases). In germline, CDR1 is LGHNA, CDR2 YNFKEQ. This CDR3 is 15 amino acids long. Trimming removed 3 bases from V and 1 base from J, with 10 bases in between. The CDR3 protein is CASSQRTLSNQPQHF. As DNA, the CDR3 is TGTGCCAGCAGCCAGAGGACATTAAGCAATCAGCCCCAGCATTTT.

The V call is TRBV27, the J call TRBJ2-1, with a tentative D call TRBD1 (5 bases). Germline CDR1 reads MNHEY; CDR2 reads SMNVEV (reference sequence). The CDR3 is made up of 14 amino acids. Trimming removed 6 bases from V and 14 bases from J, with 23 bases in between. CDR3 bases: TGTGCCAGCAGCCCATCCACAGTTCCGACCAGGGAGTTCTTC. It is translated as CASSPSTVPTREFF.

The rearrangement uses TRBV20-1 and TRBJ2-7; 12 positions agree with TRBD2. V was clipped by 5 bases and J by 7 bases; unmatched bases: 12. The CDR3 is 15 residues long. Germline loops: CDR1 DFQATT, CDR2 SNEGSKA (reference sequence). CDR3 DNA: TGCAGTGCTGTTCAAGGACTAGCGGGGTCTAGGGAGCAGTACTTC. Protein product: CSAVQGLAGSREQYF.

The chain couples TRBV5-1 to TRBJ2-1; 7 bases are shared with TRBD2. With V trimmed by 0 bases and J by 6 bases, 6 bases remained unmatched. Looked up from germline, CDR1 is SGHRS and CDR2 is YFSETQ. The CDR3 is 15 residues long. The CDR3 sequence is CASSLVSPGGNEQFF. CDR3 bases: TGCGCCAGCAGCTTGGTTAGCCCGGGAGGCAATGAGCAGTTCTTC.

This clonotype was counted ten times or more. The CDR3 DNA reads as TGTGCCTGGATGACCCCAGGGACATTCAACTATGGCTACACCTTC. Protein: CAWMTPGTFNYGYTF. The chain carries TRBV30 and TRBJ1-2; D possibly corresponds to TRBD1 (6 bases). V was pared by 4 bases and J by 2 bases, with 17 bases between. The CDR3 runs to 15 residues. CDR1 is GTSNPN, CDR2 SVGIG, per germline (reference sequence).

In this sample, this clonotype turned up a few times. The CDR3 spells CSARDHLERTGELFF. The CDR3 DNA is TGCAGTGCTAGAGACCACCTCGAGCGGACCGGGGAGCTGTTTTTT. This sequence joins TRBV20-1 and TRBJ2-2; D is perhaps TRBD2 (5 bases). CDR1 is DFQATT and CDR2 is SNEGSKA in the germline V gene (reference sequence). The length of the CDR3 is 15 residues. V shed 0 bases and J shed 5 bases, with 13 bases lying between them.

This clonotype was detected only a few times. This rearrangement joins TRBV12-3 or TRBV12-4 to TRBJ2-7; 8 bases fit TRBD2. Trimming cost V 0 bases and J 3 bases; bases outside gene matches: 7. The CDR3 contains 16 residues. The chain's CDR3 is CASSLALGLAVYEQYF. CDR3 bases: TGTGCCAGCAGTTTAGCCCTAGGACTAGCAGTCTACGAGCAGTACTTC.

This clonotype has more than one count but fewer than ten. The rearrangement joins TRBV4-3 to TRBJ2-5, with unresolved D. This CDR3 has 15 amino acids. V shed 0 bases and J shed 2 bases, with 10 bases lying between them. Per germline, CDR1 LGHNA and CDR2 YSLEER. CDR3 sequence (DNA): TGCGCCAGCAGCCAAGATTGGGCGGAACAAGAGACCCAGTACTTC. Amino acid sequence: CASSQDWAEQETQYF.

The genes are TRBV7-2 and TRBJ2-3, with TRBD2 matching over 7 bases. With V trimmed by 2 bases and J by 6 bases, 8 bases remained unmatched. Germline V gives CDR1 SGHTA, CDR2 FQGNSA. The length of the CDR3 is 15 residues. CDR3 protein: CASSLWGGASDTQYF. CDR3 in DNA: TGTGCCAGCAGCTTATGGGGGGGAGCTTCCGATACGCAGTATTTT.

There are many counts of this clonotype. The chain joins TRBV20-1 to TRBJ2-3; 8 nucleotides align to TRBD1. The germline CDR1 and CDR2 sequences are DFQATT and SNEGSKA (reference sequence). This CDR3 is built from 17 residues. Unmatched junction bases numbered 14, after V lost 2 bases and J lost 4 bases. CDR3 sequence reads: CSARSPGRTGTSDTQYF. CDR3 in DNA: TGCAGTGCTAGAAGTCCGGGTCGGACAGGGACCTCAGATACGCAGTATTTT.

This clonotype has ten or more counts. The V call is TRBV5-1, the J call TRBJ2-7, with 7 bases fitting TRBD2. The V gene end was trimmed by 4 bases and the J gene end by 7 bases; junction bases not matched to a gene: 11. The length of the CDR3 is 14 residues. Per the germline V gene, CDR1 is SGHRS and CDR2 is YFSETQ. DNA of the CDR3: TGCGCCAGCAGCCGGCGGGGGTCGGAGTATGAGCAGTACTTC. As protein: CASSRRGSEYEQYF.

The chain combines TRBV28 with TRBJ2-1; 7 bases are shared with TRBD2. Germline V CDR1 and CDR2: MDHEN, SYDVKM. J lost 0 bases, V lost 5 bases, and 4 bases had no gene match. CDR3 length equals 15 residues. The CDR3 reads CASSHSGFSYNEQFF. CDR3 sequence (DNA): TGTGCCAGCAGTCATAGCGGGTTCTCCTACAATGAGCAGTTCTTC.

This clonotype has ten or more counts. The J gene is TRBJ2-1, the V gene TRBV12-3 or TRBV12-4; D is uncertain. V was cut by 6 bases and J by 2 bases, with 8 bases left in between. CDR3 length equals 13 residues. In DNA form, the CDR3 reads TGTGCCAGCAGCGGGCCTACCTACAATGAGCAGTTCTTC. Translated: CASSGPTYNEQFF.

This clonotype was detected a few times. The rearrangement links TRBV6-1 to TRBJ2-5; D could derive from TRBD1 or TRBD2 (5 bases each). The CDR3 contains 15 residues. CDR1 and CDR2 (germline): MNHNS, SASEGT. The V gene lost 7 bases and the J gene lost 3 bases, with 18 bases spanning the gap. The CDR3 DNA is TGTGCCAGCACCAAATGGGGGAATCCGGAAGAGACCCAGTACTTC. It translates to CASTKWGNPEETQYF.

Ten or more counts support this clonotype. The chain carries TRBV7-2 and TRBJ2-5, with D possibly matching TRBD2 (5 bases). The germline V gene encodes CDR1 SGHTA and CDR2 FQGNSA. V was trimmed by 1 base and J by 6 bases, leaving 15 bases between them. CDR3 length: 15 amino acids. The CDR3 here is CASSLVLGESKTQYF. CDR3 nucleotides: TGTGCCAGCAGCTTAGTTTTGGGAGAGTCGAAGACCCAGTACTTC.

This clonotype occurred many times. The chain combines TRBV5-4 with TRBJ2-3; D gene unclear. The CDR3 loop spans 13 amino acids. The germline V gene has CDR1 SGHNT and CDR2 YYREEE (reference sequence). Trimming stripped 4 bases from V and 0 bases from J, with 6 bases between. CDR3 amino acids: CASSVPSTDTQYF. The CDR3 nucleotides are TGTGCCAGCAGCGTGCCTAGCACAGATACGCAGTATTTT. Drawing the rest from reference TRBV5-4 and TRBJ2-3, the complete variable domain is ETGVTQSPTHLIKTRGQQVTLRCSSQSGHNTVSWYQQALGQGPQFIFQYYREEENGRGNFPPRFSGLQFPNYSSELNVNALELDDSALYLCASSVPSTDTQYFGPGTRLTVL.

The chain links TRBV25-1 to TRBJ2-7; perhaps D is TRBD1 or TRBD2 (5 bases each). Per germline, CDR1 MGHDK and CDR2 SYGVNS. The germline V and J ends were trimmed by 8 bases and 3 bases, with 14 bases remaining between them. CDR3 length: 13 residues. CDR3 region: CASYGTPYYEQYF. CDR3 bases: TGTGCCAGCTACGGGACCCCTTACTACGAGCAGTACTTC.

This clonotype was observed many times. The CDR3: CASSSEDRGSYEQYF. In DNA form, the CDR3 reads TGTGCCAGCAGTTCCGAGGACAGGGGATCCTACGAGCAGTACTTC. The genes are TRBV12-3 or TRBV12-4 and TRBJ2-7, with TRBD1 identical over 9 bases. V trimming: 4 bases; J trimming: 1 base; junction bases outside the gene matches: 5. The CDR3 is made up of 15 amino acids.

The genes are TRBV5-1 and TRBJ2-7; possible D gene TRBD1, 6 bases. V was pared by 3 bases and J by 0 bases, with 13 bases between. The CDR3 extends over 15 amino acids. Germline V gene data show CDR1 as SGHRS and CDR2 as YFSETQ. CDR3 protein: CASSYGQPSSYEQYF. The CDR3 DNA is TGCGCCAGCAGCTATGGACAGCCCTCCTCCTACGAGCAGTACTTC.

The chain couples TRBV6-5 to TRBJ2-2; 7 nucleotides match TRBD1. Germline CDR1 reads MNHEY; CDR2 reads SVGAGI. This CDR3 has 17 amino acids. V gave up 2 bases and J gave up 4 bases; unmatched junction bases: 10. CDR3 loop: CASSYPPDRVATGELFF. The CDR3 nucleotides are TGTGCCAGCAGTTACCCCCCTGACAGGGTAGCCACCGGGGAGCTGTTTTTT.

This clonotype showed up just a few times. CDR3 loop: CSANDRGRTEAFF. CDR3 bases: TGCAGTGCCAATGACAGGGGACGGACTGAAGCTTTCTTT. The chain links TRBV20-1 to TRBJ1-1; TRBD1 matches at 8 bases. CDR1 and CDR2 (germline): DFQATT, SNEGSKA (reference sequence). The CDR3 spans 13 residues. V lost 6 bases to trimming and J lost 5 bases; unmatched junction nucleotides: 8.

The chain joins TRBV5-1 to TRBJ1-4, with D unresolved. Trimming stripped 4 bases from V and 7 bases from J, with 11 bases between. The CDR3 consists of 13 residues. In germline, CDR1 is SGHRS, CDR2 YFSETQ. The chain's CDR3 is CASSRWVGEKLFF. CDR3 coding DNA: TGCGCCAGCAGCCGCTGGGTCGGTGAAAAACTGTTTTTT.